These T cell receptor beta chains were read from a single sample in a study of patients and donors after allogeneic stem cell transplantation. MiXCR, run by TCRdb on the RT-PCR reads, gives a single entry per CDR3 protein. The data hold 900,000 to 1,000,000 distinct CDR3 sequences, with roughly 18% observed a single time. The sample was blood, either unsorted or a sorted T cell fraction (not recorded which). Receptors originate from a human donor who was either an allogeneic HSCT recipient or a stem cell or donor lymphocyte infusion donor (not recorded which). It is not recorded whose cells these are; they may come from a transplant donor. CDR3s include the opening cysteine and the closing phenylalanine or tryptophan. A D gene is named only where the DNA matches it firmly. Part of the rows lack a size; the others show once, few, many or a class for expanded clones.

v_gene: TRBV18
d_gene: .
abundance: .
j_gene: TRBJ2-5
CDR3nt: TGTGCCAGCTCACCACCTCGACGGATGCAAGAGACCCAGTACTTC
CDR3aa: CASSPPRRMQETQYF

v_gene: TRBV7-8
d_gene: .
abundance: few
j_gene: TRBJ2-1
CDR3nt: TGTGCCAGCAGCTCCAACCTTCGGGGGGAGCAGTTCTTC
CDR3aa: CASSSNLRGEQFF

v_gene: TRBV29-1
d_gene: TRBD2
abundance: few
j_gene: TRBJ2-7
CDR3nt: TGCAGCGTTCGGGTCGGGTCGGGAGGACTAACCTACGAGCAGTACTTC
CDR3aa: CSVRVGSGGLTYEQYF

v_gene: TRBV4-1
d_gene: .
abundance: few
j_gene: TRBJ2-1
CDR3nt: TGCGCCAGCAGCCAAGAAATGGTCCTGGGGCTCCACTCCTACAATGAGCAGTTCTTC
CDR3aa: CASSQEMVLGLHSYNEQFF

v_gene: TRBV27
d_gene: TRBD2
abundance: .
j_gene: TRBJ2-7
CDR3nt: TGTGCCAGTTCAATTCTAGCGGGAGCGGACGAGCAGTACTTC
CDR3aa: CASSILAGADEQYF

v_gene: TRBV12-5
d_gene: .
abundance: few
j_gene: TRBJ1-3
CDR3nt: TGTGCTTCCCAGCGACGCGGAAACACCATATATTTT
CDR3aa: CASQRRGNTIYF

v_gene: TRBV5-1
d_gene: .
abundance: few
j_gene: TRBJ2-1
CDR3nt: TGCGCCAGCAGCTTGGAGGGGGGTGGCCGCTACAATGAGCAGTTCTTC
CDR3aa: CASSLEGGGRYNEQFF

v_gene: TRBV12-3/TRBV12-4
d_gene: TRBD2
abundance: few
j_gene: TRBJ2-3
CDR3nt: TGTGCCAGCAGTCCTGGACTAGCGGGGGGTTTGGAGACAGATACGCAGTATTTT
CDR3aa: CASSPGLAGGLETDTQYF

v_gene: TRBV10-3
d_gene: TRBD1
abundance: .
j_gene: TRBJ1-1
CDR3nt: TGTGCCATCAGTGAGGGGACAGTGCCTGAAGCTTTCTTT
CDR3aa: CAISEGTVPEAFF

v_gene: TRBV6-5
d_gene: TRBD1
abundance: once
j_gene: TRBJ1-1
CDR3nt: TGTGCCAGCAGTTACTCCGGGACAGGGCCCGAAGCTTTCTTT
CDR3aa: CASSYSGTGPEAFF

v_gene: TRBV7-9
d_gene: .
abundance: few
j_gene: TRBJ2-1
CDR3nt: TGTGCCAGCAGCGCCCGAGCCAGCGGTAATAACAATGAGCAGTTCTTC
CDR3aa: CASSARASGNNNEQFF

v_gene: TRBV29-1
d_gene: .
abundance: few
j_gene: TRBJ1-1
CDR3nt: TGCAGCGTGATCCGGGACGGGAACACTGAAGCTTTCTTT
CDR3aa: CSVIRDGNTEAFF

v_gene: TRBV7-2
d_gene: .
abundance: once
j_gene: TRBJ2-5
CDR3nt: TGTGCCAGCAGCTTAATTGGGGTCCGAGAGACCCAGTACTTC
CDR3aa: CASSLIGVRETQYF

v_gene: TRBV20-1
d_gene: .
abundance: .
j_gene: TRBJ1-1
CDR3nt: TGCAGTGCTACGCCCGGTTTCTTCACTGAAGCTTTCTTT
CDR3aa: CSATPGFFTEAFF

v_gene: TRBV12-3/TRBV12-4
d_gene: .
abundance: few
j_gene: TRBJ2-2
CDR3nt: TGTGCCAGCAGAGCCCAACAGGGACCCGGGGAGCTGTTTTTT
CDR3aa: CASRAQQGPGELFF

v_gene: TRBV10-3
d_gene: .
abundance: .
j_gene: TRBJ1-4
CDR3nt: TGTGCCACAACCCGGGACTCTAATGAAAAACTGTTTTTT
CDR3aa: CATTRDSNEKLFF